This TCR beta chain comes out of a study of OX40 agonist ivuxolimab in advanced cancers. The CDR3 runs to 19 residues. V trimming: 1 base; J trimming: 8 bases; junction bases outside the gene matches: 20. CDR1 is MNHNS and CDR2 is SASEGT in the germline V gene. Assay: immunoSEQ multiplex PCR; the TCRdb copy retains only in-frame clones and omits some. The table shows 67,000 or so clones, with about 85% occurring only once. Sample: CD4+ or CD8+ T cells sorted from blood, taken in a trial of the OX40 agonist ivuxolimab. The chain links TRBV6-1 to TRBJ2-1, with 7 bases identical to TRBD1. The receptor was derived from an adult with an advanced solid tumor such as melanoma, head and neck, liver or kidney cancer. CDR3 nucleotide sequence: TGTGCCAGCAGTGAAGGCTGGGGGACAGCCCAAGGAAATCCCTATGAGCAGTTCTTC. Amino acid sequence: CASSEGWGTAQGNPYEQFF.